Listed below are T cell receptor beta chains from one sample, sequenced in a study of memory CD4+ T cells and cytomegalovirus serostatus. TCRdb keeps only in-frame clones here, not all; method: immunoSEQ multiplex PCR. The sample shows about 41,000 clones, 70% to 80% of them seen only once. The sample taken for sequencing was memory CD4+ T cells from blood. The origin of the receptors is an adult in good health and CMV-seronegative. The CDR3 runs from the conserved cysteine through the conserved F or W. The order of the fields is V gene, D gene, J gene, clone size, CDR3 protein, CDR3 DNA. A D gene is named only where the DNA matches it firmly. Expanded clones are given a class, and other clones once, few, many or no size at all.

V: TRBV29-1
D: TRBD1
J: TRBJ1-4
size: NA
CDR3: CSVTETGGSEKLFF
DNA: TGCAGCGTTACCGAGACAGGGGGTAGTGAAAAACTGTTTTTT

V: TRBV14
D: NA
J: TRBJ2-2
size: few
CDR3: CASSQVRGSGELFF
DNA: TGTGCCAGCAGCCAAGTGAGAGGGTCCGGGGAGCTGTTTTTT

V: TRBV10-3
D: TRBD2
J: TRBJ2-2
size: NA
CDR3: CAISAGTSNTGELFF
DNA: TGTGCCATCAGCGCCGGGACTAGTAACACCGGGGAGCTGTTTTTT

V: TRBV28
D: NA
J: TRBJ1-4
size: NA
CDR3: CASLSLGINEKLFF
DNA: TGTGCCAGCCTTTCACTGGGAATCAATGAAAAACTGTTTTTT

V: TRBV5-6
D: NA
J: TRBJ2-1
size: NA
CDR3: CASSSLSYNEQFF
DNA: TGTGCCAGCAGCTCCCTCTCCTACAATGAGCAGTTCTTC

V: TRBV5-1
D: NA
J: TRBJ2-7
size: once
CDR3: CASSETGTAGSYEQYF
DNA: TGCGCCAGCAGCGAAACCGGGACAGCGGGTTCCTACGAGCAGTACTTC

V: TRBV7-6
D: NA
J: TRBJ2-3
size: NA
CDR3: CASSPAPRRGTDTQYF
DNA: TGTGCCAGCAGCCCTGCCCCGAGAAGAGGCACAGATACGCAGTATTTT

V: TRBV4-3
D: NA
J: TRBJ2-3
size: NA
CDR3: CASSQDLSRTDTQYF
DNA: TGCGCCAGCAGCCAGGACCTCTCCCGCACAGATACGCAGTATTTT

V: TRBV19
D: TRBD2
J: TRBJ2-3
size: NA
CDR3: CATGPGLAQTDTQYF
DNA: TGTGCCACAGGTCCGGGACTAGCTCAGACAGATACGCAGTATTTT

V: TRBV15
D: NA
J: TRBJ2-5
size: NA
CDR3: CATSRDRGLQYF
DNA: TGTGCCACCAGCAGAGATAGAGGATTGCAGTACTTC

V: TRBV6-5
D: NA
J: TRBJ2-7
size: NA
CDR3: CASSPGVGRQYF
DNA: TGTGCCAGCAGCCCCGGGGTTGGGAGGCAGTACTTC

V: TRBV18
D: NA
J: TRBJ2-1
size: NA
CDR3: CASSPPSRTYNEQFF
DNA: TGTGCCAGCTCACCACCCTCGAGGACCTACAATGAGCAGTTCTTC

V: TRBV20-1
D: NA
J: TRBJ1-1
size: NA
CDR3: CSARGNTEAFF
DNA: TGCAGTGCCCGAGGGAACACTGAAGCTTTCTTT

V: TRBV5-1
D: NA
J: TRBJ2-3
size: few
CDR3: CASSLEFAGGSDTQYF
DNA: TGCGCCAGCAGCTTGGAATTCGCCGGGGGCTCAGATACGCAGTATTTT

V: TRBV2
D: NA
J: TRBJ2-3
size: NA
CDR3: CASRSVADTQYF
DNA: TGTGCCAGCAGGTCGGTGGCAGATACGCAGTATTTT

V: TRBV6-6
D: NA
J: TRBJ2-5
size: few
CDR3: CASRDRGRVLGETQYF
DNA: TGTGCCAGCAGGGACCGAGGCAGGGTATTGGGAGAGACCCAGTACTTC

V: TRBV28
D: TRBD1
J: TRBJ1-4
size: NA
CDR3: CASSSWGVGQMSLGATNEKLFF
DNA: TGTGCCAGCAGTTCCTGGGGCGTGGGACAGATGAGTTTAGGAGCAACTAATGAAAAACTGTTTTTT

V: TRBV7-8
D: NA
J: TRBJ2-5
size: once
CDR3: CASHSGETQYF
DNA: TGTGCCAGCCACTCTGGGGAGACCCAGTACTTC

V: TRBV11-2
D: TRBD1
J: TRBJ1-2
size: NA
CDR3: CASSSPRDRGYGYTF
DNA: TGTGCCAGCAGCTCCCCCAGGGACAGGGGCTATGGCTACACCTTC

V: TRBV19
D: NA
J: TRBJ2-7
size: NA
CDR3: CASSMEGLQRGGAGEQYF
DNA: TGTGCCAGTAGTATGGAGGGTCTACAGCGCGGGGGCGCGGGCGAGCAGTACTTC

V: TRBV2
D: NA
J: TRBJ2-1
size: NA
CDR3: CASSTDTHEQFF
DNA: TGTGCCAGCAGTACCGACACCCACGAGCAGTTCTTC

V: TRBV20-1
D: NA
J: TRBJ2-5
size: NA
CDR3: CSPGHQETQYF
DNA: TGCAGTCCGGGCCACCAAGAGACCCAGTACTTC

V: TRBV28
D: NA
J: TRBJ1-5
size: NA
CDR3: CASSTAWMGNQPQHF
DNA: TGTGCCAGCAGTACAGCGTGGATGGGCAATCAGCCCCAGCATTTT

V: TRBV11-3
D: NA
J: TRBJ2-5
size: NA
CDR3: CASSLAGETQYF
DNA: TGTGCCAGCAGCTTAGCAGGAGAGACCCAGTACTTC

V: TRBV7-2
D: NA
J: TRBJ2-7
size: NA
CDR3: CASSPGSRALYEQYF
DNA: TGTGCCAGCAGCCCAGGGAGCAGGGCCCTATACGAGCAGTACTTC

V: TRBV7-2
D: TRBD2
J: TRBJ2-2
size: NA
CDR3: CASSLRGGTGELFF
DNA: TGTGCCAGCAGCTTGCGGGGGGGCACCGGGGAGCTGTTTTTT

V: TRBV9
D: NA
J: TRBJ1-4
size: NA
CDR3: CASSVGGANEKLFF
DNA: TGTGCCAGCAGCGTAGGAGGGGCTAATGAAAAACTGTTTTTT

V: TRBV27
D: NA
J: TRBJ2-3
size: NA
CDR3: CASSLQDPSTDTQYF
DNA: TGTGCCAGCAGTTTACAGGACCCTAGCACAGATACGCAGTATTTT

V: TRBV7-9
D: NA
J: TRBJ2-2
size: medium-sized
CDR3: CASSRDSTGELFF
DNA: TGTGCCAGCAGCCGAGACAGCACCGGGGAGCTGTTTTTT

V: TRBV7-9
D: TRBD2
J: TRBJ2-6
size: once
CDR3: CASSPSGLVAGANVLTF
DNA: TGTGCCAGCAGCCCATCAGGACTAGTAGCTGGGGCCAACGTCCTGACTTTC

V: TRBV28
D: NA
J: TRBJ1-1
size: NA
CDR3: CASSRLPWFTEAFF
DNA: TGTGCCAGCAGTCGGCTCCCTTGGTTTACTGAAGCTTTCTTT

V: TRBV7-9
D: TRBD1
J: TRBJ2-5
size: NA
CDR3: CASSQTGGAETQYF
DNA: TGTGCCAGCAGCCAAACAGGGGGTGCAGAGACCCAGTACTTC

V: TRBV7-7
D: NA
J: TRBJ2-1
size: NA
CDR3: CASSSPQGEQFF
DNA: TGTGCCAGCAGCTCACCACAGGGTGAGCAGTTCTTC

V: TRBV7-6
D: NA
J: TRBJ1-5
size: NA
CDR3: CASSLGVAGNQPQHF
DNA: TGTGCCAGCAGCTTAGGCGTTGCAGGGAATCAGCCCCAGCATTTT

V: TRBV11-2
D: NA
J: TRBJ2-7
size: NA
CDR3: CASSLEGTYEQYF
DNA: TGTGCCAGCAGCTTAGAAGGGACCTACGAGCAGTACTTC

V: TRBV28
D: NA
J: TRBJ1-1
size: NA
CDR3: CASSLGGFVVNTEAFF
DNA: TGTGCCAGCAGTTTAGGGGGGTTTGTAGTGAACACTGAAGCTTTCTTT

V: TRBV6-5
D: TRBD2
J: TRBJ2-1
size: NA
CDR3: CASSYRLAGNEQFF
DNA: TGTGCCAGCAGTTACAGGCTAGCGGGAAATGAGCAGTTCTTC

V: TRBV19
D: TRBD2
J: TRBJ2-7
size: NA
CDR3: CASSLRLAGGYYEQYF
DNA: TGTGCCAGTAGTCTAAGACTAGCGGGAGGCTATTACGAGCAGTACTTC

V: TRBV30
D: NA
J: TRBJ2-7
size: NA
CDR3: CAWSLLTYEQYF
DNA: TGTGCCTGGAGTCTCCTAACATACGAGCAGTACTTC

V: TRBV9
D: TRBD2
J: TRBJ2-7
size: NA
CDR3: CASSVGAGGYEQYF
DNA: TGTGCCAGCAGCGTAGGAGCGGGAGGCTACGAGCAGTACTTC

V: TRBV7-8
D: NA
J: TRBJ2-2
size: NA
CDR3: CASSLIRLITGELFF
DNA: TGTGCCAGCAGCTTAATACGACTTATTACCGGGGAGCTGTTTTTT

V: TRBV5-4
D: TRBD1
J: TRBJ2-1
size: NA
CDR3: CASTNRDRYNEQFF
DNA: TGTGCCAGCACTAACCGGGACAGATACAATGAGCAGTTCTTC

V: TRBV6-1
D: TRBD1
J: TRBJ1-4
size: NA
CDR3: CASSETGTGSEKLFF
DNA: TGTGCCAGCAGTGAAACGGGGACAGGGAGTGAAAAACTGTTTTTT

V: TRBV11-2
D: NA
J: TRBJ2-5
size: NA
CDR3: CASSRSRETQYF
DNA: TGTGCCAGCAGCCGATCGAGAGAGACCCAGTACTTC

V: TRBV11-2
D: NA
J: TRBJ2-3
size: once
CDR3: CASSLRPDLTDTQYF
DNA: TGTGCCAGCAGCTTAAGGCCAGACCTCACAGATACGCAGTATTTT

V: TRBV30
D: NA
J: TRBJ2-5
size: NA
CDR3: CAWSNGGTETQYF
DNA: TGTGCCTGGAGCAACGGGGGAACAGAGACCCAGTACTTC

V: TRBV19
D: NA
J: TRBJ1-1
size: NA
CDR3: CASSIEGEWTEAFF
DNA: TGTGCCAGTAGTATAGAAGGGGAATGGACTGAAGCTTTCTTT